This T cell receptor beta chain is from a study of CD8 T cells in Susac syndrome. The RNA, about 0.45 to 1 ug, was put through reverse transcription using random hexamers. Via MiXCR, TCRdb re-called the immunoSEQ multiplex PCR reads, giving one row per CDR3 protein. Here the sample spans some 300,000 distinct CDR3 sequences, 80% to 90% being singletons. Trimming pared 4 bases from V and 5 bases from J, leaving 17 bases between. CDR3 size: 15 residues. The germline V gene encodes CDR1 LGHDT and CDR2 YNNKEL (reference sequence). This rearrangement joins TRBV3-1 to TRBJ2-5, with D perhaps matching TRBD1 (6 bases). Material: CD8+ T cells from PBMCs. This TCR derives from a human donor with multiple sclerosis. The CDR3 sequence is CASSLSRDMWETQYF. The CDR3, as DNA: TGTGCCAGCAGCCTCTCCCGGGACATGTGGGAGACCCAGTACTTC.